This is a list of T cell receptor beta chains from one sample in a study of T-cell memory formation after mild COVID-19. TCRdb fed the 5' RACE reads into MiXCR, producing one record per CDR3 protein. The data contain roughly 140,000 distinct CDR3 sequences, more than 13% of them seen just once; the ten biggest clones take up about 26%. The sequenced material came from PBMCs or a T cell subset sorted from them (not recorded which). These receptors were taken from an adult woman who had mild COVID-19 (a few samples of this study predate the infection). Cell type and time point are not known. CDR3s include the opening cysteine and the closing phenylalanine or tryptophan. Clone size is given for some rows only: seen once, a few or many times, or a class if the clone is expanded.

j_gene | abundance | v_gene | CDR3aa
TRBJ2-7 | NA | TRBV7-9 | CASSPKAGGTYEQYF
TRBJ2-7 | many | TRBV12-3/TRBV12-4 | CASSSGGSYEQYF
TRBJ1-1 | NA | TRBV5-1 | CASSLEGYPLEAFF
TRBJ1-2 | NA | TRBV24-1 | CATSGAGQDYGYTF
TRBJ2-3 | few | TRBV6-1 | CASSEKERGAGDTQYF
TRBJ2-7 | few | TRBV20-1 | CSASRQTSSYEQYF
TRBJ2-7 | NA | TRBV29-1 | CSVEGDRYEQYF
TRBJ2-5 | few | TRBV7-9 | CASSSWTSVGETQYF
TRBJ2-1 | NA | TRBV30 | CAWSGLGQFF
TRBJ2-1 | few | TRBV5-6 | CASSPPSGAYNEQFF
TRBJ2-5 | few | TRBV13 | CASSADYSGKETQYF
TRBJ2-2 | NA | TRBV9 | CASSHGDRGSGELFF
TRBJ2-7 | NA | TRBV12-3/TRBV12-4 | CASRLLGGSEQYF
TRBJ2-3 | NA | TRBV20-1 | CSASVSGRSTDTQYF
TRBJ2-7 | NA | TRBV10-3 | CAISGSTGGGTDEQYF
TRBJ2-1 | NA | TRBV12-3/TRBV12-4 | CASSPRQGWTDEQFF
TRBJ2-3 | many | TRBV15 | CATSRAQAAADTQYF
TRBJ1-4 | few | TRBV19 | CASSPRVATNEKLFF
TRBJ1-2 | once | TRBV19 | CASRTEGSWNYGYTF
TRBJ2-3 | many | TRBV3-1 | CASSPGTGDADTQYF
TRBJ2-7 | NA | TRBV20-1 | CSAPGTSGYYEQYF
TRBJ1-5 | NA | TRBV2 | CASSAGRGNQPQHF
TRBJ2-7 | many | TRBV13 | CASSLLLGQGAYEQYF
TRBJ2-3 | few | TRBV6-2/TRBV6-3 | CASSYDLADTQYF
TRBJ1-1 | NA | TRBV18 | CASSFGGGNTEAFF
TRBJ1-4 | NA | TRBV4-1 | CASSLFPGAEEKLFF